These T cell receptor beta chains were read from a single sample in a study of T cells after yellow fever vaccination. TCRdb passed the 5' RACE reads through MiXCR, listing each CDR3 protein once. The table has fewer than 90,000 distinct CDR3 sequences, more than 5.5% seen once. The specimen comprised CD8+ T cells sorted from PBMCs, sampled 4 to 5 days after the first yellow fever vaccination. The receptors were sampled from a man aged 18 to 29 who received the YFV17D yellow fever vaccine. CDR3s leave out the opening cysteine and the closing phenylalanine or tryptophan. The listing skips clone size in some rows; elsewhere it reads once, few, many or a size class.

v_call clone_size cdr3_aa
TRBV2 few ASTRLFDRDYGYT
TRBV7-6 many ASSLAGQGVGELF
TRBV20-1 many SARDPGGVSNQPQH
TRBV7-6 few ASMAGRDTQY
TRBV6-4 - ASTPSGASLSGANVLT
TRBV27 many ASSFWGGLNEQY
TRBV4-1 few ASSQVGGGETQY
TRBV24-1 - ATSPGWNQPQH
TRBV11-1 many ASRPTDMWPANTGELF
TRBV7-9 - ASSRDRIYGYT
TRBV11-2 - ASRTGTNYSPLH
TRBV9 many ASSPKGAVHGTEAF
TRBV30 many AWSVSPTTYNEQF
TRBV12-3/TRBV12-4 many ASSLVQEGYNEQF
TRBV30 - AWSVGTSNQETQY
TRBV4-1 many ASSPLSGSPLH
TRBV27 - ASSQGVSNQPQH
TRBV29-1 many SVEIGTPYEQY
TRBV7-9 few ASSLTGDPYNEQF
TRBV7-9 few ASSFSGGAGYNEQF
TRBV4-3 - ASSQGLGVYSNEQF
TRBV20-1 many SAWDRGLNQETQY
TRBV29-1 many SVELRAGEQY
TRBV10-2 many ASSESGGYLGEQF
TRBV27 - ASSPHRDYVYNEQF
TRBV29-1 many SVDGTELNYGYT
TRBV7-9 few ASRQTSGKYNEQF
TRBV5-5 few ASSLVTGLNEQF
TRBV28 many ASTPRYRTDTQY
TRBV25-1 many ARNREDEQY
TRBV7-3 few ASSPHQGTETQY
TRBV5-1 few ASSLVGGTDPYGYT
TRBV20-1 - SARGGTDTQY
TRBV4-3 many ASSQDRGRNSPLH
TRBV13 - ASRLWGSGANVLT
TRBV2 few ASSQNTGARDTQY
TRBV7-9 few ASSLGYRNTGELF
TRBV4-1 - ASSQSSDTDTQY
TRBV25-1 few ASSDKGTGYGELF
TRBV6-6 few ASWRGTRNTIY
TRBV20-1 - SARPRDNYGYT
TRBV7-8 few ASSFSRPPDTQY
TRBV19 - ASSPTGANNEQF
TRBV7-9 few ASSPGAAQNKNIQY
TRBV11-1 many ASSLVDDPCWGPNTEAF
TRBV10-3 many AISEAGSTDTQY
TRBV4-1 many ASSQEPSGGLLGETQY
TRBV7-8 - ASSSDRVESNEKLF
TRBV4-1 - ASSQGDRGLGYGYT
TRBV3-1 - ASSQEEGTSGTGELF
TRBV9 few ASSVDPKGLNTEAF
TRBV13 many ASSSAYRTSADTQY
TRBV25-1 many ASSESKDANTEAF
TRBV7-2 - ASSIGTGEAF
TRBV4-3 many ASSQAAVYSYEQY